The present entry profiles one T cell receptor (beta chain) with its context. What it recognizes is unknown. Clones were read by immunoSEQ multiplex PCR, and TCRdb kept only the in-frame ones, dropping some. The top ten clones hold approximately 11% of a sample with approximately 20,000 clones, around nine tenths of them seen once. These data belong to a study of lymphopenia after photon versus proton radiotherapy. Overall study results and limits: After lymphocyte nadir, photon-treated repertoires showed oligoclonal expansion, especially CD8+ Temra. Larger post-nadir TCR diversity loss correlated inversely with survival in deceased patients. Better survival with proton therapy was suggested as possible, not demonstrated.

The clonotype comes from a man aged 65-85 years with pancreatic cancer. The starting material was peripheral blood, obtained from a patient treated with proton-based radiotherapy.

The CDR3 spells CASSLGSRANYGYTF. The CDR3 region has the DNA TGTGCCAGCAGCTTGGGAAGTAGAGCTAACTATGGCTACACCTTC. The chain is built from TRBV5-4 and TRBJ1-2; D remains ambiguous. CDR3 length: 15 amino acids. Germline V gives CDR1 SGHNT, CDR2 YYREEE (reference sequence). V gave up 0 bases and J gave up 0 bases, with 9 bases separating them.